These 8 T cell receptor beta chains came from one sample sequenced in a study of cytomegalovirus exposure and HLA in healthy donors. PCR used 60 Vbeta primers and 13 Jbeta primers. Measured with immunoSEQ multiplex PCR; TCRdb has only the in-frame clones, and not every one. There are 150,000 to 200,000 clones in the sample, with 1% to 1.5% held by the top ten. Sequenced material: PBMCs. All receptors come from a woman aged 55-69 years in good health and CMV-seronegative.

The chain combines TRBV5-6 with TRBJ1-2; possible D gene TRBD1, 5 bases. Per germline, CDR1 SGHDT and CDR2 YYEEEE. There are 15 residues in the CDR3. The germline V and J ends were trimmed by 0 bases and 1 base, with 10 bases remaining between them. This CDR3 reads CASSLGMTVNYGYTF. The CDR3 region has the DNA TGTGCCAGCAGCTTGGGGATGACAGTTAACTATGGCTACACCTTC.

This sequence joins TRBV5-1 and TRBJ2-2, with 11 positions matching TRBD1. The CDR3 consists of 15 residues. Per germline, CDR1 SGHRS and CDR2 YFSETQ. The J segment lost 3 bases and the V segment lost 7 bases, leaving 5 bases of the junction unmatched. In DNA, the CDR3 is TGCGCCAGCGTCAGGACAGGGGGCGACACCGGGGAGCTGTTTTTT. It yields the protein CASVRTGGDTGELFF.

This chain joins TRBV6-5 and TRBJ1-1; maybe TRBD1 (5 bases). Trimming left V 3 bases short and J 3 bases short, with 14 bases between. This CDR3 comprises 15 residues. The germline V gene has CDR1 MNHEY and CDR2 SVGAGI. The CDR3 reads CASSYDGALDTEAFF. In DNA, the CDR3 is TGTGCCAGCAGTTATGATGGGGCCTTGGACACTGAAGCTTTCTTT.

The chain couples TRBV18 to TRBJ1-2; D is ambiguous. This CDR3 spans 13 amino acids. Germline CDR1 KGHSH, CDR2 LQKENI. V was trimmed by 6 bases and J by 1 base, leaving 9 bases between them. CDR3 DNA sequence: TGTGCCAGCTCGCGCACGGGTAACTATGGCTACACCTTC. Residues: CASSRTGNYGYTF.

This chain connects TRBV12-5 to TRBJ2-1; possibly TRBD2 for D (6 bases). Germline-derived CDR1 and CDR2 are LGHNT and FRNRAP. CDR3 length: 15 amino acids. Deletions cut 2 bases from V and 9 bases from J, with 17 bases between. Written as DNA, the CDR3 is TGTGCTAGTGGTTTGCAGGGCGGGACGGTCGGTGAGCAGTTCTTC. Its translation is CASGLQGGTVGEQFF.

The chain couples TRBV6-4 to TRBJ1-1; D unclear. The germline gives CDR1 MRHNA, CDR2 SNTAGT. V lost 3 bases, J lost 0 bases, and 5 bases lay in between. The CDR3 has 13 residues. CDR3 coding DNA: TGTGCCAGCAGTGAGTCCGTGAACACTGAAGCTTTCTTT. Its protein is CASSESVNTEAFF.

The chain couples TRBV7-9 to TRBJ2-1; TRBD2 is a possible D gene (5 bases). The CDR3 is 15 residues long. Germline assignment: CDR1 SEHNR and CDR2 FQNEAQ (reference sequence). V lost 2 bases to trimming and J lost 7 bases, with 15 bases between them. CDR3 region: CASSLPSWYVNEQFF. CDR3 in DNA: TGTGCCAGCAGCTTACCTAGCTGGTATGTAAATGAGCAGTTCTTC.

This CDR3 is CATSVTGSTYEQYF. The CDR3 bases are TGTGCCACCAGCGTAACCGGGAGCACCTACGAGCAGTACTTC. This chain joins TRBV15 and TRBJ2-7; the D gene is possibly TRBD2 (6 bases). Trimming cost V 5 bases and J 2 bases, with 13 bases left between them. Germline CDR1 LNHNV, CDR2 YYDKDF (reference sequence). This CDR3 has 14 amino acids.